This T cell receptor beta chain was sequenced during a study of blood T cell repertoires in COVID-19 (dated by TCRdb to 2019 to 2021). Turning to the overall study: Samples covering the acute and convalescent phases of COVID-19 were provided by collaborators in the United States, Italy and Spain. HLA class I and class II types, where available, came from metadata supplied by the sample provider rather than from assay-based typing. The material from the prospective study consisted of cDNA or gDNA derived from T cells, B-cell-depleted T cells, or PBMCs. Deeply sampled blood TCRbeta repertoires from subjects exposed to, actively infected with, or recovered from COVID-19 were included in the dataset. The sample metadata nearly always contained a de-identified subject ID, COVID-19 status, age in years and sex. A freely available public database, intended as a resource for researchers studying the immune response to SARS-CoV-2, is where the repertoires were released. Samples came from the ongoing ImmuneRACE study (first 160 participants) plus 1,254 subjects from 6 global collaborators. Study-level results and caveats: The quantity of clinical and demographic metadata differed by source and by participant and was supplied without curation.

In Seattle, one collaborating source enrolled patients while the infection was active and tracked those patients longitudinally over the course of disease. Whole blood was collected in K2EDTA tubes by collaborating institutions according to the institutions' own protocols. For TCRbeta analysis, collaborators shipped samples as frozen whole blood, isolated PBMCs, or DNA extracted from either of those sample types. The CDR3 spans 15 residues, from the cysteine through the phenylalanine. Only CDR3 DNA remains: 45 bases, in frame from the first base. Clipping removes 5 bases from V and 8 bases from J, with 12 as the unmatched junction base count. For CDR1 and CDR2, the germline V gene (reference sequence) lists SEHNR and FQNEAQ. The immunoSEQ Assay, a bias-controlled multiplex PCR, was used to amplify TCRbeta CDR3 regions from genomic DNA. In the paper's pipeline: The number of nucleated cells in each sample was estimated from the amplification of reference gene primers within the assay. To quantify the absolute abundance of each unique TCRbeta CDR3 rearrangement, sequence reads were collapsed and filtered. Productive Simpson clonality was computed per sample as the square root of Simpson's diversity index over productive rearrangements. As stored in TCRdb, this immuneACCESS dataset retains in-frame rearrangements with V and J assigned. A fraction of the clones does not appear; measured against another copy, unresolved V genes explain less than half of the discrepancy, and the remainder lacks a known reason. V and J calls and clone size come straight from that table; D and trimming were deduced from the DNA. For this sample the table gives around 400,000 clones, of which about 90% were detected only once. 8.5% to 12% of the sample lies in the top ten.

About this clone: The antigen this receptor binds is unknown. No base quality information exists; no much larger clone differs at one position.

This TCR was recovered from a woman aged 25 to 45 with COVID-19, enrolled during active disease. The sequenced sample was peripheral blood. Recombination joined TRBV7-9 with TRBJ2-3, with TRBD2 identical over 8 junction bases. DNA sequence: TGTGCCAGCAGCCTAAGCGGGAGCCCGCAGGGTACGCAGTATTTT. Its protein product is CASSLSGSPQGTQYF. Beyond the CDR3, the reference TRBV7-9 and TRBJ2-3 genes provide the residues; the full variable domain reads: DTGVSQNPRHKITKRGQNVTFRCDPISEHNRLYWYRQTLGQGPEFLTYFQNEAQLEKSRLLSDRFSAERPKGSFSTLEIQRTEQGDSAMYLCASSLSGSPQGTQYFGPGTRLTVL.